The 19 T cell receptor beta chains presented below share a single source sample, sequenced in a study of shared clonotypes between healthy human individuals. Assay used: immunoSEQ multiplex PCR; TCRdb lists only in-frame clones, some missing. The repertoire holds over 1.5 million clones, 95% to 99% seen once, with roughly 0.45% in the top ten. What was sequenced was naive CD4+ T cells sorted from blood. Described subset: CD45RA+ positively selected. The receptor source for this set is a man younger than 45 in good health.

This clone was seen a single time. V and J are TRBV7-6 and TRBJ2-7; 9 bases are shared with TRBD1. With V trimmed by 4 bases and J by 3 bases, 7 bases remained unmatched. CDR1 is SGHVS and CDR2 is FNYEAQ in the germline V gene. The CDR3 length is 15 residues. CDR3 nucleotide sequence: TGTGCCAGCAGCTACGGGACAGGGTTGATCTACGAGCAGTACTTC. Protein sequence: CASSYGTGLIYEQYF.

The V gene is TRBV28, the J gene TRBJ2-6; D not certain. This CDR3 region has 13 residues. V lost 10 bases and J lost 2, with 9 bases in between. From germline, CDR1 is MDHEN and CDR2 SYDVKM. The CDR3 sequence is CATERPGANVLTF. In DNA form, the CDR3 reads TGTGCCACCGAAAGGCCTGGGGCCAACGTCCTGACTTTC.

This chain uses TRBV9 with TRBJ2-7, with 10 bases matching TRBD1. The V segment lost 4 bases and the J segment 4 bases; nucleotides outside the gene matches: 8. The CDR3 extends over 15 amino acids. Looked up from germline, CDR1 is SGDLS and CDR2 is YYNGEE. The CDR3 is CASSPAGTGVYEQYF. The CDR3, as DNA: TGTGCCAGCAGCCCTGCCGGGACAGGGGTATACGAGCAGTACTTC.

This chain connects TRBV19 to TRBJ1-1; D is perhaps TRBD1 (6 bases). CDR1 and CDR2 from the germline V gene are LNHDA and SQIVND (reference sequence). V was shortened by 3 bases and J by 3 bases, with 8 bases between the two germline ends. CDR3 size: 13 residues. As DNA, the CDR3 is TGTGCCAGTAGTATGGACAGTTACACTGAAGCTTTCTTT. As protein: CASSMDSYTEAFF.

This rearrangement joins TRBV6-1 to TRBJ2-7, with D unresolved. The ends were cut back, 2 bases at V and 3 bases at J, with 5 bases in the middle. Per the germline V gene, CDR1 is MNHNS and CDR2 is SASEGT. CDR3 length: 12 residues. The CDR3 region has the DNA TGTGCCAGCAGTGAAACGCTCTACGAGCAGTACTTC. Translation gives CASSETLYEQYF.

The chain uses TRBV6-5 and TRBJ2-1, with 11 nucleotides matching TRBD2. J lost 7 bases, V lost 5 bases, and 4 bases had no gene match. Germline CDR1 MNHEY, CDR2 SVGAGI. The CDR3 is 14 residues long. CDR3 in DNA: TGTGCCAGCAGTCGGACTAGCGGGTGGAATGAGCAGTTCTTC. This encodes CASSRTSGWNEQFF.

This clone was observed once. The chain joins TRBV27 to TRBJ2-2, with no clear D. Trimming took off 5 bases at V and 6 bases at J, with 22 bases between the two ends. This CDR3 has 17 residues. Looked up from germline, CDR1 is MNHEY and CDR2 is SMNVEV (reference sequence). Here the CDR3 DNA reads TGTGCCAGCAGTACGTCCGATATCTTGGGCCAGGCCGGGGAGCTGTTTTTT. Encoded protein: CASSTSDILGQAGELFF.

V usage is TRBV5-1 and J usage is TRBJ2-5; the D gene is possibly TRBD2 (5 bases). This CDR3 contains 13 residues. CDR1 and CDR2 (germline): SGHRS, YFSETQ. Trimming cost V 6 bases and J 5 bases, with 14 bases left between them. The CDR3 DNA reads TGCGCCAGCACCGCGGGCCCCGGGGAGACCCAGTACTTC. Protein product: CASTAGPGETQYF.

This sequence joins TRBV7-9 and TRBJ1-2; a possible D gene is TRBD1 (5 bases). V was pared by 1 base and J by 4 bases, with 16 bases between. Germline V gene sequence: CDR1 SEHNR, CDR2 FQNEAQ (reference sequence). The CDR3 is 16 amino acids. The CDR3 nucleotides are TGTGCCAGCAGCTTAGAGGGTCCGGCAGGGCCCTATGGCTACACCTTC. Amino acid sequence: CASSLEGPAGPYGYTF.

V usage is TRBV19 and J usage is TRBJ2-7; a weak D match, TRBD1 (5 bases). V was shortened by 3 bases and J by 1 base, with 7 bases between the two germline ends. The CDR3 is 13 amino acids. Germline V gene data show CDR1 as LNHDA and CDR2 as SQIVND (reference sequence). CDR3 residues: CASSIRQSYEQYF. The CDR3, as DNA: TGTGCCAGTAGTATTCGACAGTCCTACGAGCAGTACTTC.

This chain uses TRBV30 with TRBJ2-2; TRBD2 matches 16 bases. CDR1 is GTSNPN and CDR2 is SVGIG in the germline V gene (reference sequence). The junction had 9 bases not matched to a gene; V was cut back by 4 bases and J by 4 bases. The CDR3 extends over 18 amino acids. CDR3 protein: CAWMKGTSGRAVTGELFF. As DNA, the CDR3 is TGTGCCTGGATGAAAGGGACTAGCGGGAGGGCCGTCACCGGGGAGCTGTTTTTT.

The rearrangement uses TRBV5-1 and TRBJ2-7; 11 positions agree with TRBD2. Losses at the gene ends were 1 base for V and 3 bases for J; bases not matched to a gene: 3. CDR3 size: 15 residues. From germline, CDR1 is SGHRS and CDR2 YFSETQ. The CDR3 nucleotides are TGCGCCAGCAGCTTGACTAGCGGGGGATACTACGAGCAGTACTTC. Amino acids: CASSLTSGGYYEQYF.

The chain uses TRBV5-4 and TRBJ2-7; the D gene could be TRBD1 or TRBD2 (5 bases each). CDR3 length: 13 residues. CDR1 and CDR2 from the germline V gene are SGHNT and YYREEE (reference sequence). Trimming pared 2 bases from V and 5 bases from J, leaving 11 bases between. CDR3 in amino acids: CASSFPRDHEQYF. The CDR3 DNA is TGTGCCAGCAGCTTTCCCAGGGACCACGAGCAGTACTTC.

The chain combines TRBV2 with TRBJ2-1, with 10 bases matching TRBD2. V was pared by 8 bases and J by 5 bases, with 6 bases of the junction left unmatched. The CDR3 extends over 14 amino acids. Germline CDR1 SNHLY, CDR2 FYNNEI. The DNA for the CDR3 is TGTGCCAGCCGAGCGGGAGGGCCCCACAATGAGCAGTTCTTC. Amino acids: CASRAGGPHNEQFF.

This clone was picked up one time. The CDR3 protein is CASSSAGGGSPLHF. Here the CDR3 DNA reads TGTGCCAGCAGCTCGGCCGGCGGGGGGTCACCCCTCCACTTT. V usage is TRBV6-5 and J usage is TRBJ1-6; possible D gene TRBD1, 5 bases. This CDR3 comprises 14 residues. V lost 6 bases to trimming and J lost 10 bases, with 16 bases between them. The germline V gene encodes CDR1 MNHEY and CDR2 SVGAGI.

The rearrangement joins TRBV19 to TRBJ1-3; tentative D call: TRBD1 (5 bases). The germline CDR1 and CDR2 sequences are LNHDA and SQIVND (reference sequence). The CDR3 spans 15 residues. Trimming pared 7 bases from V and 0 bases from J, leaving 13 bases between. This chain's CDR3 is CASIPGRGSGNTIYF. In DNA, the CDR3 is TGTGCCAGTATTCCGGGACGGGGCTCTGGAAACACCATATATTTT.

The chain links TRBV29-1 to TRBJ2-1, with D maybe TRBD1 (6 bases). The CDR3 spans 12 residues. CDR1 and CDR2 from the germline V gene are SQVTM and ANQGSEA. V was trimmed by 7 bases and J by 4 bases, leaving 11 bases between them. The DNA for the CDR3 is TGCAGCGCCATGGACAGTTACAATGAGCAGTTCTTC. Protein sequence: CSAMDSYNEQFF.

The rearrangement joins TRBV28 to TRBJ1-3; D not certain. This CDR3 contains 15 residues. Germline values: CDR1 MDHEN, CDR2 SYDVKM. The V gene lost 6 bases and the J gene lost 0 bases, with 12 bases spanning the gap. The CDR3 DNA reads as TGTGCCAGCAGCTCCCGACGGGTCTCTGGAAACACCATATATTTT. Amino acids: CASSSRRVSGNTIYF.

DNA of the CDR3: TGTGCCAGCAGTTTAGCAGGACTAGCGGGAAGTCGCGAGCAGTACTTC. Residues: CASSLAGLAGSREQYF. The chain is built from TRBV28 and TRBJ2-7; 12 positions match TRBD2. CDR1 MDHEN and CDR2 SYDVKM come from the germline V gene. Trimming removed 2 bases from V and 6 bases from J; junction bases left unmatched: 8. This CDR3 comprises 16 residues.